This is a list of T cell receptor beta chains from one sample in a study of shared clonotypes between healthy human individuals. The protocol was immunoSEQ multiplex PCR, while the TCRdb copy is restricted to in-frame clones and leaves out a portion. The table includes about 700,000 clones, about 74% detected once. Sample: memory CD4+ T cells sorted from blood. All receptors come from a woman aged 25 to 39 in good health. The CDR3 runs from the conserved cysteine through the conserved F or W. The D gene is left open where the match is weak. Expanded clones get a size class; other rows say once, few or many, or leave the size out.

many	TRBV29-1	NA	TRBJ1-5	CSVAIGPGNQPQHF	TGCAGCGTAGCAATAGGGCCGGGAAATCAGCCCCAGCATTTT
NA	TRBV7-2	TRBD1	TRBJ2-3	CASSQGQGLYTQYF	TGTGCCAGCAGCCAAGGACAGGGACTTTATACGCAGTATTTT
NA	TRBV4-2	NA	TRBJ2-7	CASSQSSYEQYF	TGTGCCAGCAGCCAATCGTCCTACGAGCAGTACTTC
NA	TRBV9	NA	TRBJ2-7	CASSVVKEQYF	TGTGCCAGCAGCGTAGTAAAAGAGCAGTACTTC
NA	TRBV7-9	NA	TRBJ2-2	CASSPEGTGELFF	TGTGCCAGCAGCCCCGAGGGCACCGGGGAGCTGTTTTTT
NA	TRBV19	NA	TRBJ2-3	CASSIAEGRDTQYF	TGTGCCAGTAGTATAGCGGAGGGGAGGGATACGCAGTATTTT
NA	TRBV29-1	NA	TRBJ2-2	CSVRAWTASNTGELFF	TGCAGCGTTCGGGCTTGGACTGCTTCAAACACCGGGGAGCTGTTTTTT
NA	TRBV28	NA	TRBJ2-1	CASIPSGGRINEQFF	TGTGCCAGCATCCCAAGTGGAGGGAGGATCAATGAGCAGTTCTTC
NA	TRBV18	TRBD2	TRBJ2-5	CASSPGLAGRETQYF	TGTGCCAGCTCCCCGGGACTAGCGGGCAGGGAGACCCAGTACTTC
NA	TRBV4-1	NA	TRBJ1-4	CASSPPEGRTNEKLFF	TGCGCCAGCAGCCCCCCTGAGGGACGGACTAATGAAAAACTGTTTTTT
NA	TRBV5-6	NA	TRBJ1-1	CASRRLGRTANTEAFF	TGTGCCAGCAGGCGGCTCGGGAGGACGGCGAACACTGAAGCTTTCTTT
NA	TRBV7-3	TRBD1	TRBJ2-1	CASSVGGSSYNEQFF	TGTGCCAGCAGCGTAGGGGGCAGTTCCTACAATGAGCAGTTCTTC
NA	TRBV10-3	TRBD1	TRBJ2-7	CAISGSDRGEQYF	TGTGCCATCAGTGGGTCTGACAGGGGCGAGCAGTACTTC
NA	TRBV11-1	NA	TRBJ2-2	CASSSGGPPRTGELFF	TGTGCCAGCAGCTCGGGGGGCCCTCCGCGTACCGGGGAGCTGTTTTTT
NA	TRBV6-5	TRBD2	TRBJ2-7	CASSSMTSGNSYEQYF	TGTGCCAGCAGTTCAATGACTAGCGGAAACTCCTACGAGCAGTACTTC
NA	TRBV28	NA	TRBJ2-7	CASVPGGAYEQYF	TGTGCCAGCGTCCCAGGGGGGGCCTACGAGCAGTACTTC
few	TRBV11-2	TRBD1	TRBJ1-2	CASSGQGTGGYTF	TGTGCCAGCAGCGGACAGGGGACCGGTGGCTACACCTTC
NA	TRBV19	TRBD1	TRBJ2-5	CASSRDRQETQYF	TGTGCCAGTAGCCGGGACAGACAAGAGACCCAGTACTTC
NA	TRBV18	NA	TRBJ1-5	CASSDRQSNQPQHF	TGTGCCAGCTCTGATAGACAGAGTAATCAGCCCCAGCATTTT
NA	TRBV27	NA	TRBJ2-5	CASSFGVYETQYF	TGTGCCAGCAGTTTTGGGGTTTACGAGACCCAGTACTTC
NA	TRBV7-9	NA	TRBJ1-4	CASSFDRRNEKLFF	TGTGCCAGCAGCTTTGACAGGCGGAATGAAAAACTGTTTTTT
once	TRBV29-1	NA	TRBJ2-1	CSVEVQPNEQFF	TGCAGCGTTGAAGTACAGCCCAATGAGCAGTTCTTC
NA	TRBV29-1	NA	TRBJ1-1	CSVPTKGAGSTEAFF	TGCAGCGTTCCGACTAAAGGGGCAGGGAGCACTGAAGCTTTCTTT
NA	TRBV27	NA	TRBJ2-3	CASRRSDTQYF	TGTGCCAGCAGAAGGTCAGATACGCAGTATTTT
NA	TRBV28	TRBD1	TRBJ2-7	CASTDRAQGEQYF	TGTGCCAGCACCGACAGGGCGCAAGGCGAGCAGTACTTC
NA	TRBV6-6	NA	TRBJ1-2	CASSSSGYGYTF	TGTGCCAGCAGCTCGTCGGGGTATGGCTACACCTTC
NA	TRBV7-9	NA	TRBJ2-7	CASSLAAGPYEQYF	TGTGCCAGCAGCTTAGCGGCAGGGCCCTACGAGCAGTACTTC
NA	TRBV4-2	TRBD2	TRBJ2-2	CASSLLAGGDGELFF	TGTGCCAGCAGCCTTCTAGCGGGAGGGGACGGGGAGCTGTTTTTT
NA	TRBV6-4	NA	TRBJ2-2	CASSYVGRGTGELFF	TGTGCCAGCAGTTACGTAGGAAGGGGAACCGGGGAGCTGTTTTTT
few	TRBV6-5	TRBD1	TRBJ1-2	CATGDRASYGYTF	TGTGCCACCGGGGACAGAGCCTCCTATGGCTACACCTTC